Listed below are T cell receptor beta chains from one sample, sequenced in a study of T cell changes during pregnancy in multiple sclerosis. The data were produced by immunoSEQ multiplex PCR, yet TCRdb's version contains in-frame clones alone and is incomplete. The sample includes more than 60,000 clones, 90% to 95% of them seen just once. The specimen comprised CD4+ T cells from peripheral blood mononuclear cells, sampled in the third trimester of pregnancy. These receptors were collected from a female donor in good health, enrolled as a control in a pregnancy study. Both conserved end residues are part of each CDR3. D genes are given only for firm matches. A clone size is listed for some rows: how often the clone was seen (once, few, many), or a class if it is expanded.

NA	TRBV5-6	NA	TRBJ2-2	CASSLGQSSNTGELFF	TGTGCCAGCAGCTTGGGACAGAGCTCGAACACCGGGGAGCTGTTTTTT
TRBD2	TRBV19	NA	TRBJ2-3	CASSILRGGRDTQYF	TGTGCCAGTAGTATTTTGCGGGGGGGCCGTGATACGCAGTATTTT
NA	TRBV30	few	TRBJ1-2	CAWSVSGTDYGYTF	TGTGCCTGGAGTGTGTCAGGAACAGACTATGGCTACACCTTC
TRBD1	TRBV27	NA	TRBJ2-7	CASSSVTGAYEQYF	TGTGCCAGCAGTTCGGTGACAGGGGCCTACGAGCAGTACTTC
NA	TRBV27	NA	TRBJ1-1	CASSYRVGNTEAFF	TGTGCCAGCAGTTACAGGGTGGGGAACACTGAAGCTTTCTTT
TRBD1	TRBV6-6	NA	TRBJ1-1	CASRHRDSGDTEAFF	TGTGCCAGCAGACATCGGGACAGTGGAGACACTGAAGCTTTCTTT
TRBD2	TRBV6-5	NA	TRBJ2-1	CASRVSGSGRNEQFF	TGTGCCAGCAGAGTTAGCGGGTCAGGTCGGAATGAGCAGTTCTTC
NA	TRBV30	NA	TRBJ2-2	CAWARLANTGELFF	TGTGCCTGGGCCCGCCTAGCGAACACCGGGGAGCTGTTTTTT
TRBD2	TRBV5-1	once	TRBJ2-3	CASKRGGTDTQYF	TGCGCCAGCAAACGGGGGGGTACAGATACGCAGTATTTT
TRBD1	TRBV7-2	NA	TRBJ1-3	CASSPQGFSGNTIYF	TGTGCCAGCAGCCCACAGGGGTTCTCTGGAAACACCATATATTTT
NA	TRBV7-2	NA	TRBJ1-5	CASSYRGNQPQHF	TGTGCCAGCAGCTACAGGGGCAATCAGCCCCAGCATTTT
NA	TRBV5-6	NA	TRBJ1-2	CASSLADRQYVYGYTF	TGTGCCAGCAGCTTGGCCGATCGTCAGTACGTCTATGGCTACACCTTC
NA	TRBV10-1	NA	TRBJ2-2	CASSEEAEETGELFF	TGCGCCAGCAGTGAAGAAGCGGAGGAGACCGGGGAGCTGTTTTTT
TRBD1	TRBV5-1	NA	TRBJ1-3	CASRTETGAYSGNTIYF	TGCGCCAGCAGAACGGAGACAGGGGCATACTCTGGAAACACCATATATTTT
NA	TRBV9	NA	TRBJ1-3	CASSVVGQNSGNTIYF	TGTGCCAGCAGCGTAGTTGGACAAAACTCTGGAAACACCATATATTTT
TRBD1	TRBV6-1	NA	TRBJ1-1	CASRQGGHIEAFF	TGTGCCAGCAGACAGGGGGGACATATTGAAGCTTTCTTT
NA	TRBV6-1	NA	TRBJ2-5	CASSEAAGIETQYF	TGTGCCAGCAGTGAAGCGGCGGGGATAGAGACCCAGTACTTC